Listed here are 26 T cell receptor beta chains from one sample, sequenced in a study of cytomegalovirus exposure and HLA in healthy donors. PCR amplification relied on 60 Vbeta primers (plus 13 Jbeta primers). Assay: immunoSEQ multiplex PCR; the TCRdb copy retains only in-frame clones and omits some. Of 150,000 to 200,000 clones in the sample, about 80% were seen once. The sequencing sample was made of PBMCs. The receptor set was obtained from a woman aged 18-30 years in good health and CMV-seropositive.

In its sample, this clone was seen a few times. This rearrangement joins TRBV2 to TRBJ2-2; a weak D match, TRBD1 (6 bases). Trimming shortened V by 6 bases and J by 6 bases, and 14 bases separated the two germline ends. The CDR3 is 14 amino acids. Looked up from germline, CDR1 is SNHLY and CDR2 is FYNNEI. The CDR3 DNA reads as TGTGCCAGCAGATCCGAAAACAGGGCCGGGGAGCTGTTTTTT. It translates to CASRSENRAGELFF.

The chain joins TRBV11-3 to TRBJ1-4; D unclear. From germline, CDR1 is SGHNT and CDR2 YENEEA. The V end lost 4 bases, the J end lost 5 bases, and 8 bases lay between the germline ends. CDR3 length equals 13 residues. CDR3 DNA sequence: TGTGCCAGCAGCTCAGGCTGGAATGAAAAACTGTTTTTT. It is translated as CASSSGWNEKLFF.

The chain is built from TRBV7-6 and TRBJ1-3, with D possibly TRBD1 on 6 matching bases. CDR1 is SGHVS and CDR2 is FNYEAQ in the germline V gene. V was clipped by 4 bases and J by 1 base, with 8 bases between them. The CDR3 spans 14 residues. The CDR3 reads CASSSGTSGNTIYF. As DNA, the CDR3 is TGTGCCAGCAGCTCCGGGACATCTGGAAACACCATATATTTT.

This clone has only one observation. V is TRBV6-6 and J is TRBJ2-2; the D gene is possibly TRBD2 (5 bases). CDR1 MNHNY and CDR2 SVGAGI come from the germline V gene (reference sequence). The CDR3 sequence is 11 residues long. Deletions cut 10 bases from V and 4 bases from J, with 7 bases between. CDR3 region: CATSGTGELFF. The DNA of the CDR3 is TGTGCCACCAGCGGCACCGGGGAGCTGTTTTTT.

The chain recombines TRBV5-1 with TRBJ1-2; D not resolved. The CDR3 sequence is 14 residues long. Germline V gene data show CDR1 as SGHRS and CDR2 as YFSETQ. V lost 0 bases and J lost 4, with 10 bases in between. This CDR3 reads CASSLGTDFYGYTF. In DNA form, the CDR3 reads TGCGCCAGCAGCTTGGGTACAGATTTCTATGGCTACACCTTC. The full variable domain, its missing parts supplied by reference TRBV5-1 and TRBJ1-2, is KAGVTQTPRYLIKTRGQQVTLSCSPISGHRSVSWYQQTPGQGLQFLFEYFSETQRNKGNFPGRFSGRQFSNSRSEMNVSTLELGDSALYLCASSLGTDFYGYTFGSGTRLTVV.

The CDR3: CASSQASSNRGYEQYV. For the CDR3, the DNA is TGTGCCAGCAGCCAAGCTAGCTCGAACAGGGGATACGAGCAGTACGTC. The chain links TRBV4-2 to TRBJ2-7; TRBD1 matches at 7 bases. The CDR3 loop spans 16 amino acids. V shed 1 base, J shed 4 bases, and the junction held 10 bases outside the gene matches. Germline CDR1 LGHNA, CDR2 YNFKEQ.

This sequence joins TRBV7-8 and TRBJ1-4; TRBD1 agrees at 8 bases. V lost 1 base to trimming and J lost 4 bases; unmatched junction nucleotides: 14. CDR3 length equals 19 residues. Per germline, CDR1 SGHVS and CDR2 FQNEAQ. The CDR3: CASSLVGGRTGPRNEKLFF. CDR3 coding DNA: TGTGCCAGCAGCTTAGTAGGGGGGAGGACAGGGCCTCGTAATGAAAAACTGTTTTTT.

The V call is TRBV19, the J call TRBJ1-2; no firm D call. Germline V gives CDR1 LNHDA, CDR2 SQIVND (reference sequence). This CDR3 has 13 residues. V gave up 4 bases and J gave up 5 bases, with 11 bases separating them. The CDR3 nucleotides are TGTGCCAGTAGTAACGGGGTGGCGTATGGCTACACCTTC. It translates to CASSNGVAYGYTF.

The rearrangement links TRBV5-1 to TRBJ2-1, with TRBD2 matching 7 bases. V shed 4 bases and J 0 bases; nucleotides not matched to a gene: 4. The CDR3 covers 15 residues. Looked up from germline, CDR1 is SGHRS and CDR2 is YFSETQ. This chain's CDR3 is CASSPSGGSYNEQFF. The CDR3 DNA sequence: TGCGCCAGCAGCCCGTCGGGGGGCTCCTACAATGAGCAGTTCTTC.

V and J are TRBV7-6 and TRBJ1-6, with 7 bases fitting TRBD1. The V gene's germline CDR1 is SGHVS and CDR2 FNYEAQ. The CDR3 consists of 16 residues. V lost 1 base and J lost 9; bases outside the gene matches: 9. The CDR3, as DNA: TGTGCCAGCAGCTTAGGTAAGGGCAGGGGGTGTTCACCCCTCCACTTT. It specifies CASSLGKGRGCSPLHF.

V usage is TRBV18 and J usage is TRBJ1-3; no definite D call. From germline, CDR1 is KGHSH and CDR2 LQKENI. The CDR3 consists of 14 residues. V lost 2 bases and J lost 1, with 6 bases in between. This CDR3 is CASSPSVSGNTIYF. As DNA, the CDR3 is TGTGCCAGCTCACCATCGGTGTCTGGAAACACCATATATTTT. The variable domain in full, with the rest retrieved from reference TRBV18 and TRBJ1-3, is NAGVMQNPRHLVRRRGQEARLRCSPMKGHSHVYWYRQLPEEGLKFMVYLQKENIIDESGMPKERFSAEFPKEGPSILRIQQVVRGDSAAYFCASSPSVSGNTIYFGEGSWLTVV.

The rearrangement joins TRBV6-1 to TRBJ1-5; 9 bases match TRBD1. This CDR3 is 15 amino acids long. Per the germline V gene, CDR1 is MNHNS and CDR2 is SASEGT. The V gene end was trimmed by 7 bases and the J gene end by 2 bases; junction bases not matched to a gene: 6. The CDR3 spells CASNGQGSGNQPQHF. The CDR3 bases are TGTGCCAGCAACGGACAGGGGTCGGGCAATCAGCCCCAGCATTTT.

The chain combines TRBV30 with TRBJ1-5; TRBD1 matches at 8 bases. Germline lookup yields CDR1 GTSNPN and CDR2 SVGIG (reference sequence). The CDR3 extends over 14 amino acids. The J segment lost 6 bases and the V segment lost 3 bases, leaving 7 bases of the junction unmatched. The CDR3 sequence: CAWSPQTGAQPQHF. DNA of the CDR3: TGTGCCTGGAGCCCTCAGACAGGGGCTCAGCCCCAGCATTTT.

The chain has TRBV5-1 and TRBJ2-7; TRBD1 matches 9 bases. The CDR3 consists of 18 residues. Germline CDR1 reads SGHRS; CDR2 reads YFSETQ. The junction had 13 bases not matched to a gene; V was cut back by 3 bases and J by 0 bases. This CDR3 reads CASSSGTGTTGRSYEQYV. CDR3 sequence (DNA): TGCGCCAGCAGCTCCGGGACAGGGACGACTGGCCGCTCCTACGAGCAGTACGTC.

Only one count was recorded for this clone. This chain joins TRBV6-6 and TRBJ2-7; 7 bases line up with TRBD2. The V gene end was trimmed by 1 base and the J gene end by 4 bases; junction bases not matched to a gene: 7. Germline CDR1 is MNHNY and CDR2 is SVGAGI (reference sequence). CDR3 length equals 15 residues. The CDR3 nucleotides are TGTGCCAGCAGTTACTATTGGGGGGGGGATTACGAGCAGTACTTC. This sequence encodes CASSYYWGGDYEQYF.

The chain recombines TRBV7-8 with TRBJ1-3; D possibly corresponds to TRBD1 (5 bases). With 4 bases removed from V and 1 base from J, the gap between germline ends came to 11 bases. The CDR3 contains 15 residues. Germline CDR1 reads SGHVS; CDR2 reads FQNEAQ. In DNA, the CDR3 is TGTGCCAGCAGCTCAGGGAGGTCTTCTGGAAACACCATATATTTT. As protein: CASSSGRSSGNTIYF.

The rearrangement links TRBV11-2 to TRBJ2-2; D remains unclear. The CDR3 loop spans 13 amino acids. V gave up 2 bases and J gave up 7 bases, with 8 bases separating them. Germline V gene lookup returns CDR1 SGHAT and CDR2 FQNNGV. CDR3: CASSLNRIGELFF. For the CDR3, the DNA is TGTGCCAGCAGCTTAAATAGAATCGGGGAGCTGTTTTTT.

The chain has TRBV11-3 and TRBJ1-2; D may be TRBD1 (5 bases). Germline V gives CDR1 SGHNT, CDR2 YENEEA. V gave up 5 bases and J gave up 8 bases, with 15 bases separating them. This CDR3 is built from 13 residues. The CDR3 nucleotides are TGTGCCAGCAGCCGGACGGTCAGGGTCGGCTACACCTTC. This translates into CASSRTVRVGYTF.

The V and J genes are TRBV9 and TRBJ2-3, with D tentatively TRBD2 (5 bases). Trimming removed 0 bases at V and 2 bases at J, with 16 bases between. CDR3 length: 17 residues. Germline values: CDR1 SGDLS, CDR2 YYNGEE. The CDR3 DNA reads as TGTGCCAGCAGCGTAGTCCGGAAGGGAGACTTCACAGATACGCAGTATTTT. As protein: CASSVVRKGDFTDTQYF.

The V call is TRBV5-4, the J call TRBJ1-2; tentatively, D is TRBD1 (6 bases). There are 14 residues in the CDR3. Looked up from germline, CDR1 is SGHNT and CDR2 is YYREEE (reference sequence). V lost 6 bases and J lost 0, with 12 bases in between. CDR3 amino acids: CASTYRVPNYGYTF. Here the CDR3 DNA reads TGTGCCAGCACCTACAGGGTACCTAACTATGGCTACACCTTC.

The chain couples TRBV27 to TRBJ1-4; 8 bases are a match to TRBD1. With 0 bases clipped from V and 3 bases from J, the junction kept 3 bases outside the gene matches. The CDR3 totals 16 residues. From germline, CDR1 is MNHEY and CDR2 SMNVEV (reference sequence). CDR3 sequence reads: CASSLSQGAANEKLFF. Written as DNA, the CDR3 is TGTGCCAGCAGTTTATCCCAGGGGGCTGCTAATGAAAAACTGTTTTTT.

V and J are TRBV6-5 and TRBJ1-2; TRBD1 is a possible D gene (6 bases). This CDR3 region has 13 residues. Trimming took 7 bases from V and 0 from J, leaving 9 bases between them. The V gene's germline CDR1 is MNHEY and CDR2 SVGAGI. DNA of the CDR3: TGTGCCAGCACCAGGGGTACTAACTATGGCTACACCTTC. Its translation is CASTRGTNYGYTF.

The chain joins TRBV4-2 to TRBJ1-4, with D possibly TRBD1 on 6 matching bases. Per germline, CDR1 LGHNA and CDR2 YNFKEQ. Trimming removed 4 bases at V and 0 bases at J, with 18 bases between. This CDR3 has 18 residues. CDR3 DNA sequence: TGTGCCAGCAGCCGGGGACATGGGGTCCTTGCAACTAATGAAAAACTGTTTTTT. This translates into CASSRGHGVLATNEKLFF.

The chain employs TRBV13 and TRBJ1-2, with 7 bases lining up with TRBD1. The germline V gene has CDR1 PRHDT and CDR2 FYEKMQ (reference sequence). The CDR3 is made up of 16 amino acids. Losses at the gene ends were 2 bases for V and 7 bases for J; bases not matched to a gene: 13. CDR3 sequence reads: CASSLRTGQGVFGYTF. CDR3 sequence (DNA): TGTGCCAGCAGCTTAAGGACAGGTCAGGGGGTATTTGGCTACACCTTC.

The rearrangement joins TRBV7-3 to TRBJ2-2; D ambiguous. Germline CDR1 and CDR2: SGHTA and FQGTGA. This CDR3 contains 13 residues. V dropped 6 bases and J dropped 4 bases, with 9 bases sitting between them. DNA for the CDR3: TGTGCCAGCAGGGAAGCTAGCACCGGGGAGCTGTTTTTT. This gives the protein CASREASTGELFF.

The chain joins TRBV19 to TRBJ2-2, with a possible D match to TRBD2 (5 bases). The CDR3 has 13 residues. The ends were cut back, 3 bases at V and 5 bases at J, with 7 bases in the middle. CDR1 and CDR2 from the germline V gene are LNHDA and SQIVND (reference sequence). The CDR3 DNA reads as TGTGCCAGTAGTATCGGGGATACCGGGGAGCTGTTTTTT. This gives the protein CASSIGDTGELFF.